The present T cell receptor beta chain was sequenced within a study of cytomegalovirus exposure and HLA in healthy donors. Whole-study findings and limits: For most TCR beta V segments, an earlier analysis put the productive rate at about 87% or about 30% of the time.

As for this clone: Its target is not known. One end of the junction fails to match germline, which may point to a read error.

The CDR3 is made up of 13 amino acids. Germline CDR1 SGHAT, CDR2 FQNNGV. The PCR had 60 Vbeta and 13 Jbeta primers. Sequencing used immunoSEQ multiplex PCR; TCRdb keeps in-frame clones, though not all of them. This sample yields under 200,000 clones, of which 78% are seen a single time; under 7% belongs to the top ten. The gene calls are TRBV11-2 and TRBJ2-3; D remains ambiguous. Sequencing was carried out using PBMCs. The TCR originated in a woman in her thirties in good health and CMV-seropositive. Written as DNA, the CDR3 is TGTGCCAGCAGCTTAGACTCCACAAATACGCAGTATTTT. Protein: CASSLDSTNTQYF.